The next 18 T cell receptor beta chains were all read from a single sample in a study of T-cell memory formation after mild COVID-19. MiXCR was run by TCRdb on the 5' RACE reads, yielding one entry per CDR3 protein. This table has some 200,000 distinct CDR3 sequences, about a fifth appearing once. Sequences were obtained from PBMCs or a T cell subset sorted from them (not recorded which). These TCRs come from an adult woman who had mild COVID-19 (a few samples of this study predate the infection). Cell type and time point are not known.

Only a few counts were recorded for this clonotype. The genes are TRBV4-1 and TRBJ2-2; maybe TRBD2 (7 bases). CDR1 and CDR2 from the germline V gene are MGHRA and YSYEKL. V lost 2 bases and J lost 3, with 13 bases in between. This CDR3 spans 16 amino acids. CDR3 DNA sequence: TGCGCCAGCAGCCAAACCGGGGGGCCTGACACCGGGGAGCTGTTTTTT. Amino acid sequence: CASSQTGGPDTGELFF.

V usage is TRBV25-1 and J usage is TRBJ2-5; 7 nucleotides match TRBD2. Germline-derived CDR1 and CDR2 are MGHDK and SYGVNS. The CDR3 extends over 16 amino acids. After removal of 1 base from V and 5 bases from J, the junction contained 10 bases not matched to a gene. This chain's CDR3 is CASSEFPTSFDETQYF. Written as DNA, the CDR3 is TGTGCCAGCAGTGAATTTCCGACTAGCTTCGATGAGACCCAGTACTTC.

The chain couples TRBV7-9 to TRBJ1-2, with TRBD1 matching over 9 bases. This CDR3 has 14 residues. CDR1 is SEHNR and CDR2 is FQNEAQ in the germline V gene (reference sequence). The J segment lost 6 bases and the V segment lost 5 bases, leaving 7 bases of the junction unmatched. The CDR3 is CASSSRDREDGYTF. CDR3 sequence (DNA): TGTGCCAGCAGCAGTCGGGACAGGGAGGATGGCTACACCTTC.

This rearrangement joins TRBV5-1 to TRBJ1-1; TRBD1 matches at 8 bases. V lost 0 bases to trimming and J lost 5 bases; unmatched junction nucleotides: 6. Germline CDR1 SGHRS, CDR2 YFSETQ. The CDR3 consists of 15 residues. The CDR3: CASSLETGDHTEAFF. Here the CDR3 DNA reads TGCGCCAGCAGCTTGGAGACAGGGGATCATACTGAAGCTTTCTTT.

The chain combines TRBV27 with TRBJ1-1, with a tentative D call TRBD1 (6 bases). The V and J ends lost 3 bases and 8 bases respectively, with 13 bases between them. Germline V gives CDR1 MNHEY, CDR2 SMNVEV (reference sequence). CDR3 size: 13 residues. The CDR3 coding sequence is TGTGCCAGCAGTTTTGGGTTGGGGACAGAAGCTTTCTTT. Protein sequence: CASSFGLGTEAFF.

The chain has TRBV29-1 and TRBJ1-1, with 8 bases that match TRBD1. J lost 1 base, V lost 6 bases, and 4 bases had no gene match. The CDR3 is 13 residues long. Germline-derived CDR1 and CDR2 are SQVTM and ANQGSEA. The CDR3 loop reads CSVSTGENTEAFF. The CDR3 DNA reads as TGCAGCGTATCGACAGGGGAGAACACTGAAGCTTTCTTT.

The chain uses TRBV12-3 or TRBV12-4 and TRBJ2-5; D uncertain. The CDR3 extends over 14 amino acids. The V end was cut by 3 bases, the J end by 2 bases, with 10 bases between. The CDR3 DNA follows: TGTGCCAGCAGTTTTGTTGGCGTACAAGAGACCCAGTACTTC. Translated, it gives CASSFVGVQETQYF.

The chain has TRBV7-2 and TRBJ2-7; D not certain. CDR3 length: 15 residues. The V gene's germline CDR1 is SGHTA and CDR2 FQGNSA. V was shortened by 5 bases and J by 5 bases, with 19 bases between the two germline ends. The CDR3 sequence is CASSPWSVSSDEQYF. CDR3 sequence (DNA): TGTGCCAGCAGCCCTTGGAGTGTGTCCTCGGACGAGCAGTACTTC.

In nucleotides, the CDR3 is TGCAGCGCCGCCGGGACAGAGTTATACAATGAGCAGTTCTTC. Translation: CSAAGTELYNEQFF. This chain connects TRBV29-1 to TRBJ2-1; 7 bases agree with TRBD1. V gave up 7 bases and J gave up 4 bases; unmatched junction bases: 10. Germline V gene sequence: CDR1 SQVTM, CDR2 ANQGSEA. The CDR3 is 14 residues long.

In its sample, this clonotype ranks as medium-sized. The chain carries TRBV19 and TRBJ2-1; weak D call: TRBD2 (6 bases). Trimming took 5 bases from V and 6 from J, leaving 11 bases between them. CDR3 size: 13 residues. CDR1 and CDR2 (germline): LNHDA, SQIVND (reference sequence). DNA for the CDR3: TGTGCCAGTAGTCTAGCGCCAGGCAATGAGCAGTTCTTC. This codes for CASSLAPGNEQFF.

As to this clonotype: One base away lies a much larger clone, so this may be a sequencing read error. The rearrangement uses TRBV9 and TRBJ1-6; D possibly corresponds to TRBD1 (6 bases). There are 14 residues in the CDR3. Looked up from germline, CDR1 is SGDLS and CDR2 is YYNGEE. Here the CDR3 reads CARSVGQTNSPLHF. The CDR3 coding sequence is TGTGCCAGAAGCGTTGGACAGACTAATTCACCCCTCCACTTT. The full variable domain, its missing parts supplied by reference TRBV9 and TRBJ1-6, is DSGVTQTPKHLITATGQRVTLRCSPRSGDLSVYWYQQSLDQGLQFLIQYYNGEERAKGNILERFSAQQFPDLHSELNLSSLELGDSALYFCARSVGQTNSPLHFGNGTRLTVT.

This clonotype was found once. The chain recombines TRBV6-5 with TRBJ1-2, with D unclear. The V gene's germline CDR1 is MNHEY and CDR2 SVGAGI. CDR3 length: 13 residues. The ends were cut back, 3 bases at V and 8 bases at J, with 13 bases in the middle. The CDR3 DNA follows: TGTGCCAGCAGTTATTATGAGGTCGACGGCTACACCTTC. Amino acid sequence: CASSYYEVDGYTF.

The chain employs TRBV7-9 and TRBJ2-7; D may be TRBD1 (6 bases). This CDR3 has 13 residues. The ends were cut back, 5 bases at V and 1 base at J, with 9 bases in the middle. Germline CDR1 and CDR2: SEHNR and FQNEAQ (reference sequence). CDR3 region: CASSGTSSYEQYF. CDR3 nucleotide sequence: TGTGCCAGCAGCGGGACAAGTTCCTACGAGCAGTACTTC.

This clonotype has more than one count but fewer than ten. This chain joins TRBV6-2 or TRBV6-3 and TRBJ1-2; unclear D gene. Germline CDR1 MNHEY, CDR2 SVGEGT. V lost 4 bases and J lost 4, with 13 bases in between. This CDR3 has 14 amino acids. The CDR3 here is CASSSTFEFYGYTF. The DNA of the CDR3 is TGTGCCAGCAGTTCGACTTTCGAGTTCTATGGCTACACCTTC.

The chain carries TRBV7-8 and TRBJ1-1, with a possible D match to TRBD1 (6 bases). Per germline, CDR1 SGHVS and CDR2 FQNEAQ. V lost 1 base and J 4 bases, leaving 22 bases between the germline ends. CDR3 length equals 18 residues. The CDR3 spells CASSLENTVTGLSTEAFF. The CDR3 nucleotides are TGTGCCAGCAGCTTAGAAAACACCGTGACAGGCCTTTCCACTGAAGCTTTCTTT.

The gene calls are TRBV20-1 and TRBJ2-5, with D perhaps assigned TRBD1 or TRBD2 (5 bases each). Germline V gene lookup returns CDR1 DFQATT and CDR2 SNEGSKA (reference sequence). The CDR3 spans 13 residues. V was pared by 5 bases and J by 5 bases, with 15 bases between. CDR3 DNA sequence: TGCAGTGCTGGGGACCCCACGGGGGAGACCCAGTACTTC. Amino acid sequence: CSAGDPTGETQYF.

Ten or more counts support this clonotype. The chain employs TRBV5-8 and TRBJ2-1; no clear D. Trimming stripped 7 bases from V and 0 bases from J, with 14 bases between. Per the germline V gene, CDR1 is SGHTS and CDR2 is YDEGEE. The CDR3 consists of 15 residues. The CDR3 sequence: CASAQGPSSYNEQFF. As DNA, the CDR3 is TGTGCCAGCGCCCAAGGTCCAAGCTCCTACAATGAGCAGTTCTTC. Full variable domain (outside the CDR3, taken from reference TRBV5-8 and TRBJ2-1): EAGVTQSPTHLIKTRGQQATLRCSPISGHTSVYWYQQALGLGLQFLLWYDEGEERNRGNFPPRFSGRQFPNYSSELNVNALELEDSALYLCASAQGPSSYNEQFFGPGTRLTVL.

The DNA for the CDR3 is TGTGCCAGCAACCCCGTGGAGCAGAGCTCCTACAATGAGCAGTTCTTC. It encodes CASNPVEQSSYNEQFF. The rearrangement links TRBV7-9 to TRBJ2-1; unclear D gene. Trimming cost V 7 bases and J 0 bases, with 16 bases left between them. This CDR3 has 16 amino acids. Germline lookup yields CDR1 SEHNR and CDR2 FQNEAQ (reference sequence).